This TCR beta chain was identified in a study of shared T cell receptors in the human thymus. Measured with immunoSEQ multiplex PCR; TCRdb has only the in-frame clones, and not every one. Here the sample spans hundreds of thousands of clones, roughly 90% being singletons. Trimming removed 3 bases from V and 2 bases from J; junction bases left unmatched: 13. Germline assignment: CDR1 SGHNT and CDR2 YENEEA. This CDR3 region has 19 residues. This clone appeared a single time. A further study also used this sample, focusing on human thymus T cells. From that study: Resections removed during corrective heart surgery provided the thymus tissue used. It looked as if thymic and blood repertoires used V and J genes in a biased way. Related research described strongly overlapping thymic repertoires in unrelated people.

Sequenced: thymocytes. The TCR was taken from a boy in the first two years of life with a congenital heart defect. The chain couples TRBV11-3 to TRBJ2-3; 11 positions match TRBD1. The CDR3 reads CASSLNRDRGIATTDTQYF. Here the CDR3 DNA reads TGTGCCAGCAGCTTGAACCGGGACAGGGGGATTGCGACCACAGATACGCAGTATTTT.